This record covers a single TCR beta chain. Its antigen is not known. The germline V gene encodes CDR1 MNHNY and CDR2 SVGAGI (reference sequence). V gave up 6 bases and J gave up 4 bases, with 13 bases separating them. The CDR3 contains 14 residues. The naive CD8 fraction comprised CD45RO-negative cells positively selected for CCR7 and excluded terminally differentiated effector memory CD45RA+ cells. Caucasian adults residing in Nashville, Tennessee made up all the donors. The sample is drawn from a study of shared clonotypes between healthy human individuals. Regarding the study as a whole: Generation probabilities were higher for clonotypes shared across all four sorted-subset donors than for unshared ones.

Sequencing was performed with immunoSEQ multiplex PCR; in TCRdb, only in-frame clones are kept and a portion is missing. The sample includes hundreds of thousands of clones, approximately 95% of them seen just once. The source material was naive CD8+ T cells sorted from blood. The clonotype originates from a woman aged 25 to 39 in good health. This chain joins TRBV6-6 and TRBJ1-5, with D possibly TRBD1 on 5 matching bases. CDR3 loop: CASSPREGNQPQHF. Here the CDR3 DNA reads TGTGCCAGCAGCCCCAGGGAAGGGAATCAGCCCCAGCATTTT.